This TCR beta chain was profiled in a study of cytomegalovirus exposure and HLA in healthy donors. General study points: Associated with cytomegalovirus, according to the listing, were fewer than 200 TCR beta chains. Subsequent analysis of the approximately 130 validation repertoires found a tendency for first-cohort TCR clusters to co-occur.

Only in-frame clones appear in the TCRdb table, and some are missing; sequencing was by immunoSEQ multiplex PCR. The sample consists of some 290,000 clones, 88% of them appearing once. CDR3 length: 14 amino acids. Per the germline V gene, CDR1 is SEHNR and CDR2 is FQNEAQ (reference sequence). Comments on this clone: The antigen is not known.

The chain employs TRBV7-9 and TRBJ2-3; 8 positions agree with TRBD2. This TCR came from a man younger than 45 in good health and CMV-seronegative. The sequencing sample was made of PBMCs. CDR3 sequence (DNA): TGTGCGAGTAAGCGGGGGCCTCTGGCAGATACGCAGTATTTT. Amino acids: CASKRGPLADTQYF.